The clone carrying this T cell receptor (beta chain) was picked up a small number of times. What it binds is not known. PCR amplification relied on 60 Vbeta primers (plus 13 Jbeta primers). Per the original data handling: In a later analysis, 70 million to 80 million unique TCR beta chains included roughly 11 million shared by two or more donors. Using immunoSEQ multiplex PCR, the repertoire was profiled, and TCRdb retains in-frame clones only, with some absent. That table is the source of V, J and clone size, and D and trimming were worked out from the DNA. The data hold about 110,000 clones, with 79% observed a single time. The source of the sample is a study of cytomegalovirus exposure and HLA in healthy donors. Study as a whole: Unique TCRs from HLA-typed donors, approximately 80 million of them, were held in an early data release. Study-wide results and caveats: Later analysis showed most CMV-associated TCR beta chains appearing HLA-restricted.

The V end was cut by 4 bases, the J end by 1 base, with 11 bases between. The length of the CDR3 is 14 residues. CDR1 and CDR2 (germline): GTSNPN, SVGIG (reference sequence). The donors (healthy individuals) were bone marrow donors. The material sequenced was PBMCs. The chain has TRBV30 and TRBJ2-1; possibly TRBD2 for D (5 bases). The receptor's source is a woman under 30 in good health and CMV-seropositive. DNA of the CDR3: TGTGCCTGGACTCCGGGGATGTCCTACAATGAGCAGTTCTTC. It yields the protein CAWTPGMSYNEQFF.